The 32 T cell receptor beta chains presented below share a single source sample, sequenced in a study of T-cell reconstitution after alpha-beta-depleted transplantation in children. Preparation of the TCRbeta library involved a method that used unique molecular identifiers. From the PCR reads, TCRdb called clonotypes with MiXCR, one entry per CDR3 protein. Found here are some 640,000 distinct CDR3 sequences, about 15% of them singletons; the top ten hold approximately 1.1%. Specimen: PBMCs from the stem cell graft donor, collected from the stem cell graft. The receptors come from a human donor who donated a stem cell graft to a child with acute myeloid leukemia.

This chain's CDR3 is CSSYRVSTDTQYF. CDR3 coding DNA: TGCAGTTCTTACAGGGTCAGCACAGATACGCAGTATTTT. The rearrangement links TRBV20-1 to TRBJ2-3, with TRBD1 as a possible D gene (6 bases). The CDR3 is 13 residues long. The germline CDR1 and CDR2 sequences are DFQATT and SNEGSKA (reference sequence). Trimming removed 8 bases from V and 0 bases from J, with 12 bases in between.

Ten or more counts support this clonotype. The gene calls are TRBV18 and TRBJ1-5; no definite D call. Trimming took 0 bases from V and 5 from J, leaving 2 bases between them. Germline CDR1 is KGHSH and CDR2 is LQKENI. The CDR3 sequence is 12 residues long. CDR3 sequence: CASSPPDQPQHF. In DNA form, the CDR3 reads TGTGCCAGCTCACCACCGGATCAGCCCCAGCATTTT.

Ten or more counts support this clonotype. The chain joins TRBV15 to TRBJ1-6; TRBD1 agrees at 8 bases. The V and J ends lost 2 bases and 10 bases, in that order; junction bases with no gene match: 4. The CDR3 consists of 14 residues. Germline V gives CDR1 LNHNV, CDR2 YYDKDF (reference sequence). The CDR3 DNA is TGTGCCACCAGCAGAAGGACAGGGTCCTCACCCCTCCACTTT. Translated, it gives CATSRRTGSSPLHF.

This clonotype turned up a few times. The V gene is TRBV27, the J gene TRBJ1-1; 10 nucleotides match TRBD1. Trimming at V came to 6 bases and at J to 1 base, leaving 5 bases not matched to a gene. Germline lookup yields CDR1 MNHEY and CDR2 SMNVEV (reference sequence). The CDR3 consists of 15 residues. Here the CDR3 reads CASSATGGWNTEAFF. Here the CDR3 DNA reads TGTGCCAGCAGCGCGACAGGGGGCTGGAACACTGAAGCTTTCTTT.

This clonotype was counted ten times or more. The rearrangement links TRBV12-5 to TRBJ2-7; no definite D call. V was pared by 5 bases and J by 2 bases, with 10 bases between. From germline, CDR1 is LGHNT and CDR2 FRNRAP. This CDR3 has 13 residues. DNA of the CDR3: TGTGCTAGTGGTGGGCCCTCCCCCTACGAGCAGTACTTC. Translated: CASGGPSPYEQYF.

The gene calls are TRBV7-2 and TRBJ1-3; D may be TRBD1 (5 bases). CDR3 length: 15 residues. The germline CDR1 and CDR2 sequences are SGHTA and FQGNSA. V was shortened by 3 bases and J by 2 bases, with 11 bases between the two germline ends. The DNA for the CDR3 is TGTGCCAGCAGCTTTCAGGGACCCCCTGGAAACACCATATATTTT. It is translated as CASSFQGPPGNTIYF.

This clonotype was detected ten times or more. The J gene is TRBJ2-3, the V gene TRBV29-1; tentatively, D is TRBD1 (6 bases). There are 15 residues in the CDR3. Deletions cut 4 bases from V and 0 bases from J, with 14 bases between. Germline-derived CDR1 and CDR2 are SQVTM and ANQGSEA. The CDR3 is CSVARGGASTDTQYF. The CDR3 region has the DNA TGCAGCGTTGCACGAGGGGGAGCCAGCACAGATACGCAGTATTTT.

The chain joins TRBV7-9 to TRBJ1-1; 8 bases fit TRBD1. The CDR3 is 15 residues long. Germline CDR1 and CDR2: SEHNR and FQNEAQ (reference sequence). V dropped 3 bases and J dropped 3; count of bases not matched to a gene: 6. The CDR3 DNA sequence: TGTGCCAGCAGCTTTCGACAGGGGATGGACACTGAAGCTTTCTTT. Its translation: CASSFRQGMDTEAFF.

This clonotype was seen a handful of times. The V gene is TRBV21-1, the J gene TRBJ1-2; TRBD1, the D gene given by the table, was not confirmed from the DNA. TRBV21-1 is a pseudogene segment. This CDR3 has 15 amino acids. CDR3 protein: CASSARQPPSYGYTF. For the CDR3, the DNA is TGTGCCAGCAGCGCTCGACAGCCGCCTTCCTATGGCTACACCTTC.

In its sample, this clonotype was seen a few times. The chain couples TRBV15 to TRBJ2-1; D possibly corresponds to TRBD2 (6 bases). The germline CDR1 and CDR2 sequences are LNHNV and YYDKDF (reference sequence). Trimming cost V 0 bases and J 9 bases, with 9 bases left between them. The CDR3 extends over 13 amino acids. The CDR3 DNA reads TGTGCCACCAGCAGAGATGCGGGGTCTGAGCAGTTCTTC. Translating it yields CATSRDAGSEQFF.

This sequence joins TRBV12-3 or TRBV12-4 and TRBJ2-2, with D uncertain. V was pared by 5 bases and J by 5 bases, with 6 bases between. CDR3 size: 12 residues. The CDR3 is CASSTQTGELFF. CDR3 DNA: TGTGCCAGCAGTACACAGACCGGGGAGCTGTTTTTT.

This clonotype showed up many times. The gene calls are TRBV29-1 and TRBJ2-1; 9 bases line up with TRBD2. CDR1 and CDR2 from the germline V gene are SQVTM and ANQGSEA. The J segment lost 3 bases and the V segment lost 4 bases, leaving 10 bases of the junction unmatched. The CDR3 has 16 residues. CDR3 protein: CSVVSVAGANYNEQFF. CDR3 DNA sequence: TGCAGCGTTGTTTCGGTAGCGGGGGCCAACTACAATGAGCAGTTCTTC.

This clonotype came up a few times. V gene TRBV6-5 combines with J gene TRBJ2-3; 7 bases are shared with TRBD1. This CDR3 region has 18 residues. Germline assignment: CDR1 MNHEY and CDR2 SVGAGI. The ends lost 1 base at V and 4 bases at J; junction bases unmatched: 14. The CDR3 DNA reads as TGTGCCAGCAGTTACTGGCGGGTGAGGCAGGGGGTTGCAGATACGCAGTATTTT. It translates to CASSYWRVRQGVADTQYF.

The chain carries TRBV19 and TRBJ1-4; 8 bases fit TRBD1. V shed 5 bases, J shed 6 bases, and the junction held 8 bases outside the gene matches. The CDR3 totals 15 residues. Per the germline V gene, CDR1 is LNHDA and CDR2 is SQIVND (reference sequence). The CDR3 DNA reads as TGTGCCAGTAGTTCGGGACAGGTCGGAGATGAAAAACTGTTTTTT. Amino acid sequence: CASSSGQVGDEKLFF. Together with reference TRBV19 and TRBJ1-4, the CDR3 gives the full variable domain: DGGITQSPKYLFRKEGQNVTLSCEQNLNHDAMYWYRQDPGQGLRLIYYSQIVNDFQKGDIAEGYSVSREKKESFPLTVTSAQKNPTAFYLCASSSGQVGDEKLFFGSGTQLSVL.

The table lists this clonotype with many counts. The chain joins TRBV12-3 or TRBV12-4 to TRBJ1-1, with D maybe TRBD1 (6 bases). This CDR3 has 11 amino acids. V shed 7 bases and J shed 5 bases, with 8 bases lying between them. CDR3 sequence (DNA): TGTGCCAGCACTCAGGGGACTGAAGCTTTCTTT. This gives the protein CASTQGTEAFF.

Points on this clonotype: This may be a read error, as it is one base from a much larger clone. The rearrangement joins TRBV29-1 to TRBJ2-5, with D unclear. This CDR3 is 12 amino acids long. Germline V gene data show CDR1 as SQVTM and CDR2 as ANQGSEA. The CDR3 reads CVISADQETQYF. CDR3 DNA sequence: TGCGTGATTTCGGCGGACCAAGAGACCCAGTACTTC.

The chain joins TRBV12-3 or TRBV12-4 to TRBJ1-2; 10 bases align to TRBD1. Trimming at V came to 5 bases and at J to 8 bases, leaving 8 bases not matched to a gene. The CDR3 consists of 14 residues. The CDR3 is CASSPTGGPGGYTF. For the CDR3, the DNA is TGTGCCAGCAGTCCGACAGGGGGCCCTGGAGGCTACACCTTC.

This clonotype was seen a few times. The rearrangement joins TRBV6-1 to TRBJ2-7, with TRBD1 matching over 10 bases. The CDR3 spans 16 residues. Germline CDR1 reads MNHNS; CDR2 reads SASEGT. V shed 5 bases, J shed 3 bases, and the junction held 10 bases outside the gene matches. Here the CDR3 DNA reads TGTGCCAGCAGTCCAAGGTCGACAGGGGGCTACTACGAGCAGTACTTC. This translates into CASSPRSTGGYYEQYF.

In this sample, this clonotype turned up many times. The gene calls are TRBV5-1 and TRBJ1-2; TRBD1 aligns across 7 bases. The germline V gene has CDR1 SGHRS and CDR2 YFSETQ. Trimming removed 4 bases from V and 4 bases from J; junction bases left unmatched: 4. The CDR3 is 13 amino acids. DNA of the CDR3: TGCGCCAGCAGCCTAGGGACAGTCTATGGCTACACCTTC. It is translated as CASSLGTVYGYTF.

In this sample, this clonotype turned up many times. The chain carries TRBV21-1 and TRBJ2-5. TRBV21-1 is labeled a pseudogene. The CDR3 covers 13 residues. This chain's CDR3 is CASSKGLRETQYF. DNA for the CDR3: TGTGCCAGCAGCAAAGGACTCCGGGAGACCCAGTACTTC.

In its sample, this clonotype was seen a few times. The chain recombines TRBV7-9 with TRBJ1-4, with 8 positions matching TRBD1. Germline V gene lookup returns CDR1 SEHNR and CDR2 FQNEAQ (reference sequence). J gave up 7 bases and V 5 bases, and 6 bases lay outside the gene matches. This CDR3 has 14 amino acids. The CDR3 reads CASSTAGQVEKLFF. The CDR3 DNA reads TGTGCCAGCAGCACCGCGGGACAGGTTGAAAAACTGTTTTTT.

This clonotype has a count of ten or more. Written as DNA, the CDR3 is TGTGCCAGCAGCTTTGGCGGGGAGAAAAATTCACCCCTCCACTTT. Its translation is CASSFGGEKNSPLHF. V is TRBV5-5 and J is TRBJ1-6; the D is unclear. The CDR3 spans 15 residues. Germline CDR1 is SGHKS and CDR2 is YYEKEE (reference sequence). Trimming took off 2 bases at V and 7 bases at J, with 13 bases between the two ends.

The chain recombines TRBV5-1 with TRBJ1-2, with D maybe TRBD1 (5 bases). V lost 2 bases, J lost 3 bases, and 11 bases lay in between. The CDR3 runs 14 residues. CDR1 and CDR2 from the germline V gene are SGHRS and YFSETQ. The CDR3 loop reads CASSFRGGDYGYTF. The CDR3, as DNA: TGCGCCAGCAGCTTCCGGGGGGGGGACTATGGCTACACCTTC.

The chain couples TRBV2 to TRBJ1-5; D gene uncertain. V gave up 4 bases and J gave up 4 bases, with 11 bases separating them. The CDR3 runs to 14 residues. Germline V gene lookup returns CDR1 SNHLY and CDR2 FYNNEI. Written as DNA, the CDR3 is TGTGCCAGCAGTGTCTCACAGATTAATCAGCCCCAGCATTTT. Its protein product is CASSVSQINQPQHF.

In the case of this clonotype: This may come from a read error, since a much larger clone is one base off. DNA for the CDR3: TGTGCCAGCCACAGCAGGGACACTAAAGCTTTCTTT. Translated: CASHSRDTKAFF. The rearrangement uses TRBV18 and TRBJ1-1, with D perhaps TRBD1 (6 bases). Germline lookup yields CDR1 KGHSH and CDR2 LQKENI. The CDR3 sequence is 12 residues long.

V usage is TRBV27 and J usage is TRBJ2-2; possibly TRBD2 for D (5 bases). The ends were cut back, 5 bases at V and 9 bases at J, with 19 bases in the middle. Per the germline V gene, CDR1 is MNHEY and CDR2 is SMNVEV (reference sequence). This CDR3 has 15 amino acids. For the CDR3, the DNA is TGTGCCAGCAGTACGAGACTCCAGCGAGGGCGGGAGCTGTTTTTT. It encodes CASSTRLQRGRELFF.

The rearrangement links TRBV12-3 or TRBV12-4 to TRBJ1-5, with D possibly matching TRBD1 (6 bases). V shed 7 bases and J shed 5 bases, with 15 bases lying between them. The CDR3 contains 14 residues. CDR3 nucleotide sequence: TGTGCCAGCACCCCGGGACAACGCGATCAGCCCCAGCATTTT. Translating it yields CASTPGQRDQPQHF.

At least ten counts were recorded for this clonotype. This chain connects TRBV12-3 or TRBV12-4 to TRBJ1-1, with 7 positions matching TRBD1. The CDR3 sequence is 15 residues long. V lost 6 bases to trimming and J lost 1 base; unmatched junction nucleotides: 8. CDR3 sequence (DNA): TGTGCCAGCAGCTTGGCCGGGACAGCGAACACTGAAGCTTTCTTT. Translating it yields CASSLAGTANTEAFF.

This clonotype has a count of ten or more. The chain has TRBV4-3 and TRBJ1-6, with no clear D. The CDR3 is 19 residues long. Trimming took off 1 base at V and 0 bases at J, with 16 bases between the two ends. The germline CDR1 and CDR2 sequences are LGHNA and YSLEER. The CDR3 sequence: CASSQGLSGRSSYNSPLHF. The CDR3 nucleotides read TGCGCCAGCAGCCAAGGCCTATCCGGCAGAAGCTCCTATAATTCACCCCTCCACTTT.

The V and J genes are TRBV5-1 and TRBJ2-2; the match to TRBD2 covers 8 bases. CDR1 is SGHRS, CDR2 YFSETQ, per germline. The CDR3 has 17 residues. V gave up 0 bases and J gave up 1 base; unmatched junction bases: 5. Here the CDR3 DNA reads TGCGCCAGCAGCTTGGAGGGTAGCGGGGTGAACACCGGGGAGCTGTTTTTT. Translation gives CASSLEGSGVNTGELFF.

The rearrangement joins TRBV18 to TRBJ2-1, with 8 bases that match TRBD1. There are 16 residues in the CDR3. Germline V gives CDR1 KGHSH, CDR2 LQKENI. The V gene end was trimmed by 6 bases and the J gene end by 7 bases; junction bases not matched to a gene: 14. The chain's CDR3 is CASSQILGTGPNEQFF. CDR3 nucleotides: TGTGCCAGCTCCCAGATCCTCGGGACAGGTCCAAATGAGCAGTTCTTC.

This chain connects TRBV6-1 to TRBJ2-7, with 10 bases that match TRBD1. Germline CDR1 and CDR2: MNHNS and SASEGT. CDR3 size: 15 residues. Trimming cost V 6 bases and J 0 bases; bases outside gene matches: 5. The CDR3 nucleotides read TGTGCCAGCAGCCCGGACAGGGGGAGCTCCTACGAGCAGTACTTC. Translated, it gives CASSPDRGSSYEQYF.